This T cell receptor (beta chain) was identified in a study of CD8+ T cells in alopecia areata. cDNA reverse transcribed from extracted RNA served as the sequencing template. The protocol was immunoSEQ multiplex PCR, while the TCRdb copy is restricted to in-frame clones and leaves out a portion. The sample consists of more than 150,000 clones, about 47% of them appearing once. Notes on the study in general: Between patients, shared TCR sequences were less clear than in mice. This was possibly due in part to HLA diversity in the patient population. On tofacitinib, scalp clonality and expanded CD8+ clones among top 100 fell significantly.

Per the germline V gene, CDR1 is SGHAT and CDR2 is FQNNGV. The CDR3 loop spans 14 amino acids. The V gene end was trimmed by 5 bases and the J gene end by 9 bases; junction bases not matched to a gene: 8. Treatment denoted: oral pan-JAK inhibitor, 5-10 mg twice daily. On this clone itself: As yet, its antigen is unknown.

Sequenced here: CD8+ T cells sorted from blood, sampled around week 54, from a patient treated with tofacitinib. This TCR derives from a human donor with alopecia areata. The chain joins TRBV11-2 to TRBJ2-1, with 9 bases that match TRBD1. CDR3 bases: TGTGCCAGCAGCCCATTACAGGGGGCTGGTGAGCAGTTCTTC. Encoded protein: CASSPLQGAGEQFF.